What follows are 9 T cell receptor beta chains derived from one specimen sequenced in a study of CD8 T cells in ankylosing spondylitis. Study results and caveats: Fewer than 10 highly homologous variants made up a TCR beta motif that seemed to typify ankylosing spondylitis blood.

Each CDR3 protein is one row after TCRdb ran MiXCR on the 5' RACE reads. The sample contains some 400,000 distinct CDR3 sequences, 20% to 25% of which appear only once. These receptors' targets are unknown. Sequenced input: blood, either unsorted or a sorted T cell fraction (not recorded which). These receptors came from a male donor with ankylosing spondylitis.

The chain couples TRBV5-1 to TRBJ2-5, with D possibly being TRBD2 (5 bases). This CDR3 region has 14 residues. Germline V gene data show CDR1 as SGHRS and CDR2 as YFSETQ. V was trimmed by 0 bases and J by 3 bases, leaving 9 bases between them. CDR3 loop: CASSLGTRKETQYF. DNA of the CDR3: TGCGCCAGCAGCTTGGGGACTCGAAAAGAGACCCAGTACTTC.

Ten or more counts support this clonotype. The V and J genes are TRBV29-1 and TRBJ1-5, with 7 bases matching TRBD1. There are 14 residues in the CDR3. The junction had 10 bases not matched to a gene; V was cut back by 4 bases and J by 7 bases. Germline V gene data show CDR1 as SQVTM and CDR2 as ANQGSEA. The CDR3 DNA follows: TGCAGCGTTGCACTGACAGGGCGGCGGCAGCCCCAGCATTTT. It encodes CSVALTGRRQPQHF.

The rearrangement joins TRBV14 to TRBJ2-2; 7 bases fit TRBD2. V gave up 1 base and J gave up 4 bases; unmatched junction bases: 6. Germline V gives CDR1 SGHDN, CDR2 FVKESK. The CDR3 totals 16 residues. The CDR3 region is CASSQVAGVATGELFF. CDR3 sequence (DNA): TGTGCCAGCAGCCAAGTTGCGGGAGTCGCCACCGGGGAGCTGTTTTTT.

This chain joins TRBV20-1 and TRBJ2-1, with 11 positions matching TRBD2. CDR1 DFQATT and CDR2 SNEGSKA come from the germline V gene (reference sequence). The CDR3 has 15 residues. CDR3 DNA: TGCACCACCATAGCGGGAGGGCAGTCCTACAATGAGCAGTTCTTC. It translates to CTTIAGGQSYNEQFF.

The rearrangement links TRBV7-2 to TRBJ2-3; 9 positions match TRBD1. In germline, CDR1 is SGHTA, CDR2 FQGNSA. The CDR3 extends over 15 amino acids. J was trimmed by 5 bases and V by 1 base; bases with no gene match: 4. The CDR3 nucleotides read TGTGCCAGCAGCTTAGGGGCGGACAGGGGAGATACGCAGTATTTT. This translates into CASSLGADRGDTQYF.

The sample holds a few counts of this clonotype. The rearrangement uses TRBV5-1 and TRBJ2-3; D assignment may be TRBD1 or TRBD2 (5 bases each). Trimming took 0 bases from V and 2 from J, leaving 13 bases between them. Looked up from germline, CDR1 is SGHRS and CDR2 is YFSETQ. This CDR3 spans 16 amino acids. The CDR3 nucleotides are TGCGCCAGCAGCTTGGAGGGACGGACTTACACAGATACGCAGTATTTT. Translation gives CASSLEGRTYTDTQYF.

The chain has TRBV4-2 and TRBJ2-7; 11 bases map to TRBD2. After removal of 1 base from V and 0 bases from J, the junction contained 8 bases not matched to a gene. The CDR3 runs 18 residues. In germline, CDR1 is LGHNA, CDR2 YNFKEQ. Here the CDR3 DNA reads TGTGCCAGCAGCCAAGGACTGACTAGCGGGACTACCTCCTACGAGCAGTACTTC. It is translated as CASSQGLTSGTTSYEQYF.

The chain is built from TRBV10-3 and TRBJ2-1; 7 nucleotides agree with TRBD2. Germline-derived CDR1 and CDR2 are ENHRY and SYGVKD. The V and J ends lost 6 bases and 3 bases, in that order; junction bases with no gene match: 2. The CDR3 runs 13 residues. The CDR3 loop reads CAIRVAGYNEQFF. The CDR3 coding sequence is TGTGCCATCAGGGTAGCGGGCTACAATGAGCAGTTCTTC.

This clonotype has only a few counts. The chain carries TRBV10-1 and TRBJ2-3; D not certain. Germline CDR1 reads WNHNN; CDR2 reads SYGVQD (reference sequence). CDR3 length: 12 residues. Trimming removed 5 bases from V and 4 bases from J, with 7 bases in between. The CDR3 loop is CASSHTPDTQYF. In nucleotides, the CDR3 is TGCGCCAGCAGTCACACCCCAGATACGCAGTATTTT.